One and the same sample provided the 5 T cell receptor beta chains below, sequenced in a study of glioma-infiltrating T cells (dated by TCRdb to the mid-2010s). For sequencing, an Illumina MiSeq was employed. The iRepertoire nested amplicon-rescue multiplex PCR (arm-PCR) platform was used to amplify TCR alpha and beta CDR3 regions from RNA. Clones were called with MiXCR by TCRdb after fastp trimmed the public reads at Q25, and only in-frame beta chains were retained. Each entry is one CDR3 protein sequence, shown with its most common DNA and genes. The sample includes about 22,000 distinct CDR3 sequences, with approximately 25% observed a single time. The leading ten clones occupy roughly 13% of the sample. The source material was glioma tissue, nonneoplastic brain tissue, or PBMCs (not recorded which). The receptors shown here come from a human donor with low-grade glioma or glioblastoma, undergoing nonglioma brain surgery, or in good health (not recorded which).

This clonotype is classed as medium-sized. V and J are TRBV20-1 and TRBJ2-1, with 12 bases identical to TRBD2. V lost 6 bases, J lost 7 bases, and 10 bases stayed unmatched. Germline assignment: CDR1 DFQATT and CDR2 SNEGSKA (reference sequence). There are 15 residues in the CDR3. CDR3 protein: CSALELAGGPNEQFF. CDR3 sequence (DNA): TGCAGTGCCCTTGAACTAGCGGGGGGCCCAAATGAGCAGTTCTTC.

The chain joins TRBV13 to TRBJ1-5; possibly TRBD1 for D (6 bases). The V gene's germline CDR1 is PRHDT and CDR2 FYEKMQ (reference sequence). The V gene lost 2 bases and the J gene lost 0 bases, with 11 bases spanning the gap. The CDR3 totals 16 residues. The CDR3 is CASSLRTDYSNQPQHF. The CDR3 coding sequence is TGTGCCAGCAGCTTACGGACAGATTATAGCAATCAGCCCCAGCATTTT.

This clonotype was observed at least ten times. V and J are TRBV20-1 and TRBJ1-1; D possibly corresponds to TRBD1 (5 bases). Germline V lookup: CDR1 DFQATT, CDR2 SNEGSKA (reference sequence). The ends were cut back, 3 bases at V and 2 bases at J, with 13 bases in the middle. There are 14 residues in the CDR3. DNA for the CDR3: TGCAGTGCTAGTAAGGGGTCGGGAAACACTGAAGCTTTCTTT. Protein: CSASKGSGNTEAFF.

This clonotype turned up a few times. CDR3 DNA: TGTGCCAGCAGCTCCCAGGGGGCCGAGCAGTACTTC. This codes for CASSSQGAEQYF. This chain links TRBV7-2 with TRBJ2-7; the match to TRBD1 covers 8 bases. Losses at the gene ends were 4 bases for V and 6 bases for J; bases not matched to a gene: 2. Germline loops: CDR1 SGHTA, CDR2 FQGNSA. This CDR3 region has 12 residues.

This clonotype came up once. The chain links TRBV6-5 to TRBJ2-2; the D is unclear. The CDR3 runs to 13 residues. Trimming cost V 4 bases and J 4 bases, with 7 bases left between them. CDR1 is MNHEY and CDR2 is SVGAGI in the germline V gene. The CDR3 nucleotides read TGTGCCAGCAGTTTGTCAGGCACCGGGGAGCTGTTTTTT. Amino acid sequence: CASSLSGTGELFF.